This passage covers 21 T cell receptor beta chains from one sample sequenced in a study of follicular helper T cells after annual influenza vaccination. The repertoire was sequenced with immunoSEQ multiplex PCR; TCRdb's copy has only in-frame clones and lacks some. The sample consists of thousands of clones, around four fifths of them appearing once. Time point given: 2014-2015 season, pre-vaccination. Sequencing used CXCR5+ CD38- circulating T follicular helper cells from blood, obtained on the day of influenza vaccination. Subset meaning: circulating Tfh, non-naive CD4+CXCR5+PD-1+ (ICOS+CD38+ or ICOS-CD38-). These receptors all stem from an adult who received the influenza vaccine.

With regard to this clone: The sample has other DNA sequences that encode this CDR3 too. This sequence joins TRBV30 and TRBJ1-3, with no clear D. V lost 0 bases and J lost 5, with 11 bases in between. The CDR3 is made up of 14 amino acids. CDR1 and CDR2 (germline): GTSNPN, SVGIG (reference sequence). The CDR3: CAWSVGDSRNTIYF. The DNA of the CDR3 is TGTGCCTGGAGTGTTGGCGACTCGCGAAACACCATATATTTT.

This chain uses TRBV6-1 with TRBJ1-1; TRBD1 agrees at 8 bases. This CDR3 contains 13 residues. Germline CDR1 reads MNHNS; CDR2 reads SASEGT. V dropped 8 bases and J dropped 0; count of bases not matched to a gene: 2. The CDR3 nucleotides are TGTGCCAGCCCGGACAGGGTGAACACTGAAGCTTTCTTT. Encoded protein: CASPDRVNTEAFF.

This chain joins TRBV29-1 and TRBJ2-5; 9 bases line up with TRBD2. The V gene end was trimmed by 6 bases and the J gene end by 1 base; junction bases not matched to a gene: 9. Germline CDR1 SQVTM, CDR2 ANQGSEA. There are 15 residues in the CDR3. CDR3: CSVGNSGSGQETQYF. As DNA, the CDR3 is TGCAGCGTGGGGAATAGCGGGAGCGGCCAAGAGACCCAGTACTTC. The variable domain in full, with the rest retrieved from reference TRBV29-1 and TRBJ2-5, is SAVISQKPSRDICQRGTSLTIQCQVDSQVTMMFWYRQQPGQSLTLIATANQGSEATYESGFVIDKFPISRPNLTFSTLTVSNMSPEDSSIYLCSVGNSGSGQETQYFGPGTRLLVL.

The chain uses TRBV19 and TRBJ2-7, with D uncertain. The CDR3 contains 13 residues. V was shortened by 5 bases and J by 3 bases, with 11 bases between the two germline ends. CDR1 and CDR2 (germline): LNHDA, SQIVND (reference sequence). This CDR3 reads CASSAQIYYEQYF. The CDR3, as DNA: TGTGCCAGTAGTGCTCAGATATACTACGAGCAGTACTTC.

V gene TRBV18 combines with J gene TRBJ1-1, with unresolved D. The ends were cut back, 2 bases at V and 2 bases at J, with 6 bases in the middle. The CDR3 sequence is 13 residues long. Germline V gives CDR1 KGHSH, CDR2 LQKENI. The CDR3 reads CASSPRQNTEAFF. The CDR3 nucleotides read TGTGCCAGCTCACCAAGGCAAAACACTGAAGCTTTCTTT.

The chain is built from TRBV6-6 and TRBJ1-4; 10 positions agree with TRBD1. The CDR3 is 14 amino acids. CDR1 is MNHNY and CDR2 is SVGAGI in the germline V gene (reference sequence). V gave up 4 bases and J gave up 10 bases; unmatched junction bases: 6. The CDR3 DNA follows: TGTGCCAGCAGTTCTGGGACAGGGGTTGCAAAACTGTTTTTT. Amino acids: CASSSGTGVAKLFF.

This rearrangement joins TRBV5-1 to TRBJ2-2, with 7 bases lining up with TRBD1. CDR1 SGHRS and CDR2 YFSETQ come from the germline V gene. The CDR3 sequence is 15 residues long. J lost 0 bases, V lost 4 bases, and 3 bases had no gene match. The CDR3 is CASSMGQSNTGELFF. CDR3 DNA: TGCGCCAGCAGCATGGGACAGTCGAACACCGGGGAGCTGTTTTTT. The whole variable domain, remainder taken from reference TRBV5-1 and TRBJ2-2, is KAGVTQTPRYLIKTRGQQVTLSCSPISGHRSVSWYQQTPGQGLQFLFEYFSETQRNKGNFPGRFSGRQFSNSRSEMNVSTLELGDSALYLCASSMGQSNTGELFFGEGSRLTVL.

A single count supports this clone. The rearrangement uses TRBV6-6 and TRBJ1-6; 10 bases fit TRBD1. The germline V gene encodes CDR1 MNHNY and CDR2 SVGAGI (reference sequence). After removal of 2 bases from V and 4 bases from J, the junction contained 2 bases not matched to a gene. This CDR3 spans 16 amino acids. CDR3 nucleotide sequence: TGTGCCAGCAGTTACCCGGGACAGGGGTATAATTCACCCCTCCACTTT. Translated: CASSYPGQGYNSPLHF.

The rearrangement joins TRBV7-9 to TRBJ1-2; no firm D call. CDR1 and CDR2 from the germline V gene are SEHNR and FQNEAQ (reference sequence). The CDR3 consists of 13 residues. V lost 4 bases and J 6 bases, leaving 12 bases between the germline ends. This CDR3 is CASSWSGRDGYTF. The DNA of the CDR3 is TGTGCCAGCAGCTGGAGTGGCAGAGATGGCTACACCTTC.

The V gene is TRBV6-1, the J gene TRBJ1-4; D may be TRBD1 (6 bases). V was shortened by 1 base and J by 11 bases, with 8 bases between the two germline ends. Germline lookup yields CDR1 MNHNS and CDR2 SASEGT. CDR3 length: 12 amino acids. This CDR3 reads CASSEDRGKLFF. CDR3 nucleotide sequence: TGTGCCAGCAGTGAAGATAGGGGGAAACTGTTTTTT.

In this sample, this clone turned up once. The V call is TRBV6-1, the J call TRBJ1-5; D unclear. The CDR3 sequence is 15 residues long. CDR1 MNHNS and CDR2 SASEGT come from the germline V gene. Deletions cut 0 bases from V and 7 bases from J, with 13 bases between. In DNA form, the CDR3 reads TGTGCCAGCAGTGAAGCGTGGGGAGATGGGCAGCCCCAGCATTTT. Its translation is CASSEAWGDGQPQHF.

The chain carries TRBV7-8 and TRBJ1-1; no clear D gene. Germline V gene lookup returns CDR1 SGHVS and CDR2 FQNEAQ. The CDR3 runs 12 residues. V lost 3 bases to trimming and J lost 6 bases, with 8 bases between them. The CDR3 loop is CASSLTGAEAFF. As DNA, the CDR3 is TGTGCCAGCAGCTTGACGGGCGCTGAAGCTTTCTTT. Looking up the rest from reference TRBV7-8 and TRBJ1-1 gives the full variable domain: GAGVSQSPRYKVAKRGQDVALRCDPISGHVSLFWYQQALGQGPEFLTYFQNEAQLDKSGLPSDRFFAERPEGSVSTLKIQRTQQEDSAVYLCASSLTGAEAFFGQGTRLTVV.

The V gene is TRBV5-1, the J gene TRBJ1-1, with D hard to call. CDR1 is SGHRS, CDR2 YFSETQ, per germline. This CDR3 contains 14 residues. V was clipped by 0 bases and J by 2 bases, with 8 bases between them. The CDR3 DNA reads as TGCGCCAGCAGCTTGGTGGGCAGAAACACTGAAGCTTTCTTT. It codes for CASSLVGRNTEAFF.

This rearrangement joins TRBV18 to TRBJ1-3; perhaps TRBD1 as D (6 bases). The CDR3 covers 16 residues. Germline CDR1 reads KGHSH; CDR2 reads LQKENI. With 1 base removed from V and 1 base from J, the gap between germline ends came to 11 bases. CDR3 in DNA: TGTGCCAGCTCACCACAAGGGGGGGAATCTGGAAACACCATATATTTT. Protein sequence: CASSPQGGESGNTIYF.

The chain employs TRBV6-6 and TRBJ1-2; D is perhaps TRBD1 (6 bases). In germline, CDR1 is MNHNY, CDR2 SVGAGI (reference sequence). Trimming shortened V by 5 bases and J by 3 bases, and 16 bases separated the two germline ends. The CDR3 covers 15 residues. CDR3 in amino acids: CASSLGGASDYGYTF. CDR3 nucleotides: TGTGCCAGCAGTCTTGGGGGGGCTTCGGACTATGGCTACACCTTC.

This chain uses TRBV11-3 with TRBJ2-7; D gene ambiguous. There are 16 residues in the CDR3. The V and J ends lost 1 base and 2 bases respectively, with 15 bases between them. Germline loops: CDR1 SGHNT, CDR2 YENEEA. Here the CDR3 reads CASSLVPYSPPYEQYF. The CDR3 region has the DNA TGTGCCAGCAGCTTAGTCCCCTATTCCCCACCCTACGAGCAGTACTTC. The full variable domain, rest sourced from reference TRBV11-3 and TRBJ2-7, is EAGVVQSPRYKIIEKKQPVAFWCNPISGHNTLYWYLQNLGQGPELLIRYENEEAVDDSQLPKDRFSAERLKGVDSTLKIQPAELGDSAVYLCASSLVPYSPPYEQYFGPGTRLTVT.

The rearrangement uses TRBV19 and TRBJ2-3; 12 bases are shared with TRBD2. CDR1 is LNHDA, CDR2 SQIVND, per germline (reference sequence). The trim removed 4 bases at V and 3 bases at J, leaving 2 bases unmatched. This CDR3 is 15 amino acids long. CDR3 loop: CASSTSGGATDTQYF. The CDR3 DNA sequence: TGTGCCAGTAGTACTAGCGGGGGGGCGACAGATACGCAGTATTTT. The whole variable domain, remainder taken from reference TRBV19 and TRBJ2-3, is DGGITQSPKYLFRKEGQNVTLSCEQNLNHDAMYWYRQDPGQGLRLIYYSQIVNDFQKGDIAEGYSVSREKKESFPLTVTSAQKNPTAFYLCASSTSGGATDTQYFGPGTRLTVL.

This chain links TRBV19 with TRBJ1-3; D is undetermined. Trimming removed 3 bases from V and 0 bases from J, with 9 bases in between. The germline CDR1 and CDR2 sequences are LNHDA and SQIVND (reference sequence). CDR3 length: 15 residues. Here the CDR3 reads CASSIIRSSGNTIYF. The CDR3 region has the DNA TGTGCCAGTAGTATTATTCGAAGCTCTGGAAACACCATATATTTT. Full variable domain (rest looked up from reference TRBV19 and TRBJ1-3): DGGITQSPKYLFRKEGQNVTLSCEQNLNHDAMYWYRQDPGQGLRLIYYSQIVNDFQKGDIAEGYSVSREKKESFPLTVTSAQKNPTAFYLCASSIIRSSGNTIYFGEGSWLTVV.

This chain links TRBV15 with TRBJ1-4; TRBD1 is a possible D gene (6 bases). With 1 base removed from V and 2 bases from J, the gap between germline ends came to 14 bases. The CDR3 has 17 residues. Germline-derived CDR1 and CDR2 are LNHNV and YYDKDF (reference sequence). CDR3 DNA sequence: TGTGCCACCAGCAGAGTGCCAGGAGGGGGGACTAATGAAAAACTGTTTTTT. It translates to CATSRVPGGGTNEKLFF. The full variable domain, its missing parts supplied by reference TRBV15 and TRBJ1-4, is DAMVIQNPRYQVTQFGKPVTLSCSQTLNHNVMYWYQQKSSQAPKLLFHYYDKDFNNEADTPDNFQSRRPNTSFCFLDIRSPGLGDTAMYLCATSRVPGGGTNEKLFFGSGTQLSVL.

The chain has TRBV15 and TRBJ2-7; TRBD1 matches 7 bases. The V gene's germline CDR1 is LNHNV and CDR2 YYDKDF (reference sequence). V shed 3 bases and J 4 bases; nucleotides not matched to a gene: 3. The CDR3 is made up of 13 amino acids. The CDR3 loop is CATSSNRGYEQYF. The CDR3 DNA reads TGTGCCACCAGCAGTAACAGGGGATACGAGCAGTACTTC.

This clone has just one count. The chain employs TRBV18 and TRBJ2-7; the match to TRBD1 covers 7 bases. The CDR3 has 14 amino acids. The germline gives CDR1 KGHSH, CDR2 LQKENI. V lost 3 bases and J lost 3; bases outside the gene matches: 5. Here the CDR3 reads CASSPGTVDYEQYF. In DNA form, the CDR3 reads TGTGCCAGCTCACCTGGGACAGTGGACTACGAGCAGTACTTC.